This T cell receptor beta chain stems from a study of OX40 agonist ivuxolimab in advanced cancers. Overall study: Patients' therapy was ivuxolimab, an antibody that acts as an agonist of OX40 (CD134).

CDR3 size: 15 residues. Deletions cut 3 bases from V and 2 bases from J, with 12 bases between. The germline CDR1 and CDR2 sequences are MNHEY and SMNVEV (reference sequence). TCRdb's table, derived via immunoSEQ multiplex PCR, lists solely in-frame clones and lacks some. The sample carries approximately 33,000 clones, around nine tenths recorded once. The TCR comes from an adult with an advanced solid tumor such as melanoma, head and neck, liver or kidney cancer. The chain has TRBV27 and TRBJ2-3; D perhaps matches TRBD2 (7 bases). The sequenced sample was CD4+ or CD8+ T cells sorted from blood, obtained in a trial of the OX40 agonist ivuxolimab. The CDR3 DNA follows: TGTGCCAGCAGTTTCCGGGGGGCCCTCACAGATACGCAGTATTTT. It codes for CASSFRGALTDTQYF.